This T cell receptor (beta chain) was sequenced in a study of T-cell memory formation after mild COVID-19 (dated by TCRdb to the early 2020s). Notes on the research overall: TCR sequence clusters from the two donors were found to be largely donor specific. T-cell clones expanding and contracting after mild COVID-19 in two donors were tracked by longitudinal TCRalpha and TCRbeta repertoire sequencing. Two young, previously healthy adult volunteers, one female and one male, were included in the cohort.

Overall results and qualifications from the work: Only two mild cases were covered by the study, and larger cohorts that include severe cases with pre-infection samples were considered necessary. Balanced CD4/CD8 phenotypes were observed for clones contracting from day 15 to 85, whereas a bias towards CD4+ was observed for a second wave of clones expanding from day 15 to 37. Contracting CD4+ clones appeared mostly in the CM and EM memory subsets, whereas CD8+ clones were enriched in EMRA. Whether the second-wave clones peaking on day 37 were SARS-CoV-2 specific was not confirmed. Some responding clones were detected in pre-infection memory, which suggested that pre-existing cross-reactive memory T cells had joined the SARS-CoV-2 response.

PBMCs were isolated by Ficoll-Paque density gradient centrifugation. TCRdb lists the instrument as Illumina NovaSeq 6000. cDNA libraries for TCRalpha and TCRbeta were prepared by 5'RACE using constant-segment primers, with sample barcodes and unique molecular identifiers added. Trizol reagent was used to extract RNA from every sample. Library amplification was performed in two PCR steps, and a second sample barcode and Illumina TruSeq adapters were introduced in the second step. The libraries were sequenced on an Illumina NovaSeq using 2 x 150 bp paired-end reads. On the study's bioinformatics: Reads were demultiplexed and collapsed into UMI-guided consensus sequences with migec v1.2.7. Using mixcr v2.1.11, the UMI consensuses were aligned to TRA and TRB V and J templates and assembled into clonotypes. Clonotypes were classified as expanded or contracted when called significant by both edgeR and NoisET, with noise models trained on biological replicates. For edgeR calls, the cutoffs were a false discovery rate-adjusted p below 0.01 and a log2 fold-change threshold of 1. As an exploratory analysis of dynamics, max-normalized trajectories of the 1000 most abundant clonotypes were examined with PCA combined with hierarchical clustering. Separately sequenced CD4+ and CD8+ repertoires were used to assign the CD4 or CD8 phenotype of responding clones. The public sequencing data were trimmed at Q25 with fastp and processed into clonotypes with MiXCR by TCRdb, which kept only in-frame beta chains. Each entry is one CDR3 protein sequence, shown with its most common DNA and genes. TCRdb's processing, not the authors', yielded these V and J calls. The table for this sample lists fewer than 150,000 distinct CDR3 sequences; approximately 6.3% of them were counted only once. The top ten constitute around 2% of the sample.

This clonotype came up many times. No cognate antigen has been identified for it. The sample holds no much larger clone one base away, and base qualities are not on file. V lost 8 bases and J lost 4 bases; the stretch between them is 11 bases long. The CDR3 has 12 amino acids, counting the end cysteine and phenylalanine. Of the read, only the CDR3 DNA is kept; its 36 bases are in frame from base 1. This receptor chain uses TRBV12-3 or TRBV12-4 and TRBJ1-1; the D gene is unclear. The receptor was derived from an adult woman who had mild COVID-19 (a few samples of this study predate the infection). The sample titles of this study are shuffled in the database, so cell type and time point are left out; the donor was told from shared clones. Material for sequencing was PBMCs or a T cell subset sorted from them (not recorded which). This receptor carries the CDR3 CASGFGSTEAFF. The sequenced DNA is TGTGCCAGCGGATTTGGGTCCACTGAAGCTTTCTTT.